A selection of T cell receptor beta chains follows, all from one sample in a study of blood T cell repertoires in COVID-19. Using immunoSEQ multiplex PCR, the repertoire was profiled, and TCRdb retains in-frame clones only, with some absent. The table has some 100,000 clones, approximately 92% seen once; the top ten hold about 6.6%. The sample was peripheral blood. These receptors came from an older woman with active COVID-19. CDR3s include the opening cysteine and the closing phenylalanine or tryptophan. D genes are given only for firm matches. The listing skips clone size in some rows; elsewhere it reads once, few, many or a size class.

TRBJ2-2 NA 14 TRBV2 once CASIGGANTGELFF TGTGCCAGCATTGGCGGAGCGAACACCGGGGAGCTGTTTTTT
TRBJ1-2 TRBD1 19 TRBV7-6 NA CASSLGPGTGVLFSDGYTF TGTGCCAGCAGCTTAGGCCCCGGGACAGGGGTCTTGTTTTCAGATGGCTACACCTTC
TRBJ2-5 TRBD1 14 TRBV7-9 NA CASSKSGGVETQYF TGTGCCAGCAGCAAATCAGGGGGCGTTGAGACCCAGTACTTC
TRBJ2-2 NA 14 TRBV6-6 once CASRYPGNTGELFF TGTGCCAGCAGATATCCAGGGAACACCGGGGAGCTGTTTTTT
TRBJ2-1 NA 13 TRBV11-2 NA CASSLIGNREQFF TGTGCCAGCAGCTTAATTGGCAACAGGGAGCAGTTCTTC
TRBJ2-7 NA 12 TRBV7-8 NA CASSLMSYEQYF TGTGCCAGCAGCTTAATGAGCTACGAGCAGTACTTC
TRBJ1-4 TRBD1 15 TRBV7-8 NA CASSLQGATNEKLFF TGTGCCAGCAGCTTACAGGGGGCAACTAATGAAAAACTGTTTTTT
TRBJ2-7 TRBD2 14 TRBV3-1/TRBV3-2 NA CASSREAGAGEQYF TGTGCCAGCAGCCGGGAAGCGGGAGCAGGAGAGCAGTACTTC
TRBJ2-3 NA 11 TRBV6-5 NA CASSSTDTQYF TGTGCCAGCTCAAGCACAGATACGCAGTATTTT
TRBJ2-7 NA 15 TRBV4-1 NA CASSQVEQRTYEQYF TGCGCCAGCAGCCAAGTGGAACAGCGGACCTACGAGCAGTACTTC
TRBJ1-2 TRBD1 15 TRBV6-5 NA CASSYRDRGPYGYTF TGTGCCAGCAGTTACCGGGACAGGGGGCCCTATGGCTACACCTTC
TRBJ1-2 NA 15 TRBV4-1 NA CASSQEGGVGFGYTF TGCGCCAGCAGCCAAGAGGGAGGGGTAGGTTTTGGCTACACCTTC
TRBJ2-5 NA 14 TRBV7-9 NA CASSWTGNQETQYF TGTGCCAGCAGCTGGACGGGAAACCAAGAGACCCAGTACTTC
TRBJ1-2 NA 12 TRBV30 once CAWSRAGHGYTF TGTGCCTGGAGTCGGGCAGGGCATGGCTACACCTTC
TRBJ2-6 NA 15 TRBV28 NA CASRRTSGWANVLTF TGTGCCAGCAGACGAACCTCAGGCTGGGCCAACGTCCTGACTTTC
TRBJ2-1 TRBD1 13 TRBV19 NA CASQDRAGSEQFF TGTGCCAGCCAGGACAGGGCGGGGAGTGAGCAGTTCTTC
TRBJ2-2 TRBD2 16 TRBV4-1 NA CASRRGILATTGELFF TGCGCCAGCAGACGTGGTATACTAGCGACTACCGGGGAGCTGTTTTTT
TRBJ2-7 TRBD1 14 TRBV7-2 NA CASSLTGGIDEQYF TGTGCCAGCAGCTTAACAGGGGGAATCGACGAGCAGTACTTC
TRBJ2-7 NA 16 TRBV27 NA CASSPLGQGISYEQYF TGTGCCAGCAGCCCCTTAGGGCAGGGGATCTCCTACGAGCAGTACTTC
TRBJ2-2 TRBD1 15 TRBV30 NA CAWSRGQGSAGELFF TGTGCCTGGAGTAGGGGACAGGGGAGCGCCGGGGAGCTGTTTTTT
TRBJ2-5 TRBD1 15 TRBV7-2 NA CASSLEGAIQETQYF TGTGCCAGCAGCTTAGAGGGGGCCATCCAAGAGACCCAGTACTTC
TRBJ2-7 NA 15 TRBV11-2 NA CASSFKGDGGYEQYF TGTGCCAGCAGCTTCAAAGGTGACGGGGGCTACGAGCAGTACTTC
TRBJ1-3 NA 16 TRBV7-2 few CASSLAGRGNGNTIYF TGTGCCAGCAGCTTAGCGGGGCGGGGAAATGGAAACACCATATATTTT
TRBJ2-1 NA 15 TRBV5-4 NA CASSGVDSSYNEQFF TGTGCCAGCAGCGGGGTGGACTCCTCCTACAATGAGCAGTTCTTC
TRBJ1-5 TRBD1 17 TRBV6-1 NA CASSELGGQGGNQPQHF TGTGCCAGCAGTGAGTTGGGGGGACAGGGAGGCAATCAGCCCCAGCATTTT
TRBJ1-3 NA 12 TRBV28 NA CASSNSGNTIYF TGTGCCAGCAGCAATTCTGGAAACACCATATATTTT
TRBJ2-4 NA 17 TRBV5-6 NA CASSKQDEGLAKNIQYF TGTGCCAGCAGCAAGCAGGACGAGGGCCTAGCCAAAAACATTCAGTACTTC
TRBJ2-3 NA 13 TRBV28 NA CASSQQGSDTQYF TGTGCCAGCAGTCAGCAGGGTTCAGATACGCAGTATTTT
TRBJ2-7 TRBD1 13 TRBV24-1 NA CATDGDRGHEQYF TGTGCCACCGACGGGGACAGGGGCCACGAGCAGTACTTC
TRBJ2-1 TRBD2 17 TRBV7-2 NA CASSYGTSGSFYNEQFF TGTGCCAGCAGCTACGGGACTAGCGGGAGTTTTTACAATGAGCAGTTCTTC
TRBJ1-5 NA 13 TRBV28 NA CASNEGFAQPQHF TGTGCCAGCAACGAGGGTTTCGCTCAGCCCCAGCATTTT
TRBJ2-1 NA 17 TRBV6-2/TRBV6-3 NA CASSYSPNRVYNNEQFF TGTGCCAGCAGTTACTCGCCCAACAGGGTGTATAACAATGAGCAGTTCTTC
TRBJ2-7 TRBD1 14 TRBV6-5 NA CASSPGQGGNEQYF TGTGCCAGCAGTCCCGGACAGGGTGGCAACGAGCAGTACTTC
TRBJ1-6 NA 14 TRBV25-1 NA CASQPGQYNSPLHF TGTGCCAGCCAACCGGGACAATATAATTCACCCCTCCACTTT